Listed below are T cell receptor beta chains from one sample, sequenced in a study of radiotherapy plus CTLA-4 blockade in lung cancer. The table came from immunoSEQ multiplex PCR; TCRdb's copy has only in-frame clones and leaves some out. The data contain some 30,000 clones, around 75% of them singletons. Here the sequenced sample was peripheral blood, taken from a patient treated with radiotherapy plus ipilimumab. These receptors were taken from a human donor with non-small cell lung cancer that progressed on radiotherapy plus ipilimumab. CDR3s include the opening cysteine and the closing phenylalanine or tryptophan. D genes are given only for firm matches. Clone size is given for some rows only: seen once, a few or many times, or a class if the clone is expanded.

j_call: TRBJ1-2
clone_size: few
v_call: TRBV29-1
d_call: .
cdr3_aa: CSVDVGAVPNYGYTF
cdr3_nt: TGCAGCGTTGATGTTGGGGCAGTCCCGAACTATGGCTACACCTTC

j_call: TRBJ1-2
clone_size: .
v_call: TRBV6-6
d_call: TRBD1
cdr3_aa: CASSQGQGASNYGYTF
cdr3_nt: TGTGCCAGCAGCCAGGGACAGGGGGCATCTAACTATGGCTACACCTTC

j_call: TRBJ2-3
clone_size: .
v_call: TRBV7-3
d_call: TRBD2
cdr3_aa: CASSLSPASGGHTDTQYF
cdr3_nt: TGTGCCAGCAGCTTATCCCCGGCTAGCGGGGGTCACACAGATACGCAGTATTTT

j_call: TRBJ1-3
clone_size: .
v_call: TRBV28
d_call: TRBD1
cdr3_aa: CASSGRQGNSGNTIYF
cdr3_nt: TGTGCCAGCAGTGGGAGACAGGGCAACTCTGGAAACACCATATATTTT

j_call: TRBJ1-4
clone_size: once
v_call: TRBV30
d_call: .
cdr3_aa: CAWSSRGGKLFF
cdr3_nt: TGTGCCTGGAGTTCCAGAGGGGGAAAACTGTTTTTT

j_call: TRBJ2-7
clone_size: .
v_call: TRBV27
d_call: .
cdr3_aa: CASGSFYEQYF
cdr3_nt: TGTGCCAGCGGATCATTCTACGAGCAGTACTTC

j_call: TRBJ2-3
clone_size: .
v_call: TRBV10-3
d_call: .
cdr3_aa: CAIRDSIGTDTQYF
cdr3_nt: TGTGCCATCAGGGACAGTATAGGCACAGATACGCAGTATTTT

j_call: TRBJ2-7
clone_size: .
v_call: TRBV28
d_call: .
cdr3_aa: CASSTATTYEQYF
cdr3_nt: TGTGCCAGCTCCACCGCCACTACCTACGAGCAGTACTTC

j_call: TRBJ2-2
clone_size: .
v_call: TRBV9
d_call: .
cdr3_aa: CASSEGGPGELFF
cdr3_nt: TGTGCCAGCAGCGAAGGGGGTCCCGGGGAGCTGTTTTTT

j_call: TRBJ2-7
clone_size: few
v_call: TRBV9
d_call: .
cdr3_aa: CASSVLGGRDEQYF
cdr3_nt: TGTGCCAGCAGCGTATTGGGGGGCAGGGACGAGCAGTACTTC

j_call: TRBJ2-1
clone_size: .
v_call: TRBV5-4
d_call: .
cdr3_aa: CASSLGGANEQFF
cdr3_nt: TGTGCCAGCAGCTTGGGAGGAGCTAATGAGCAGTTCTTC

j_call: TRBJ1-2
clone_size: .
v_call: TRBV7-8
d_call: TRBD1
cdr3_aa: CASSFGTVLGGYTF
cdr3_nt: TGTGCCAGCAGCTTTGGGACAGTACTTGGTGGCTACACCTTC

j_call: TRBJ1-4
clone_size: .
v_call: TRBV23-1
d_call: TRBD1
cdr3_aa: CASSPRGQHNEKLFF
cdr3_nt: TGCGCCAGCAGTCCCCGGGGACAGCATAATGAAAAACTGTTTTTT

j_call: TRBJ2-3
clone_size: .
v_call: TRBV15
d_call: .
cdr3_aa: CATSREAAHGADTQYF
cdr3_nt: TGTGCCACCAGCAGAGAAGCCGCTCATGGGGCAGATACGCAGTATTTT

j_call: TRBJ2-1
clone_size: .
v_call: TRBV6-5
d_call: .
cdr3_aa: CASSEASYNEQFF
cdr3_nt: TGTGCCAGCAGTGAGGCCTCCTACAATGAGCAGTTCTTC

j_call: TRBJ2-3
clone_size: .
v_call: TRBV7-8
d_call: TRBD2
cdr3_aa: CASSWGSGGADTQYF
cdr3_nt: TGTGCCAGCAGCTGGGGTAGCGGGGGGGCAGATACGCAGTATTTT

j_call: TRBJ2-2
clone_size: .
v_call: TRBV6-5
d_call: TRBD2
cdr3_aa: CASSYSRGGGELFF
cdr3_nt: TGTGCCAGCAGTTACTCCCGGGGGGGCGGGGAGCTGTTTTTT

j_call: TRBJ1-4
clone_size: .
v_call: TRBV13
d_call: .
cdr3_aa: CASSARTTNEKLFF
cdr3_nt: TGTGCCAGCAGCGCACGGACCACTAATGAAAAACTGTTTTTT

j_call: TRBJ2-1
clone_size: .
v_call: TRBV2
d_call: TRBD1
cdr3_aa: CASSEMGQGKFF
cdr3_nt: TGTGCCAGCAGTGAAATGGGACAGGGAAAGTTCTTC

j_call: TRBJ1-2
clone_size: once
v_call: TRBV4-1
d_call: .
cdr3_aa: CASSQPRANYRGYTF
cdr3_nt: TGCGCCAGCAGCCAGCCCCGGGCCAACTATCGTGGCTACACCTTC

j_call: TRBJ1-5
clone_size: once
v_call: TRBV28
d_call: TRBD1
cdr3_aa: CASRQIGGWSNQPQHF
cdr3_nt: TGTGCCAGCAGACAGATAGGGGGCTGGAGCAATCAGCCCCAGCATTTT

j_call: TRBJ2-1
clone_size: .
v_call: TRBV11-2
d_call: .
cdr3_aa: CASSSRGRGTYNEQFF
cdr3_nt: TGTGCCAGCAGCTCCCGGGGGAGGGGGACCTACAATGAGCAGTTCTTC

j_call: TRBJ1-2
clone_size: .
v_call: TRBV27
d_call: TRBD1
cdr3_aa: CASSPGSGGAYGYTF
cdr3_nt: TGTGCCAGCAGTCCCGGTTCAGGGGGCGCCTATGGCTACACCTTC

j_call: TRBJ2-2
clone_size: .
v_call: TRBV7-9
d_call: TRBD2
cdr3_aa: CASSSLPGLAGAGELFF
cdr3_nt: TGTGCCAGCAGCTCACTTCCGGGACTAGCGGGGGCCGGGGAGCTGTTTTTT

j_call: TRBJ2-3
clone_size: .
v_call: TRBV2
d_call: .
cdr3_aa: CASSEGDLHTDTQYF
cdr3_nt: TGTGCCAGCAGTGAAGGGGACTTACACACAGATACGCAGTATTTT

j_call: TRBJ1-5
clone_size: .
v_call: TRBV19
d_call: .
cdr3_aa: CATRGLMDQPQHF
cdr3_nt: TGTGCCACCCGGGGTCTGATGGATCAGCCCCAGCATTTT

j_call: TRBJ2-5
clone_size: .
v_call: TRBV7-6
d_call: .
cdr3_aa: CASSLGVTNLPKETQYF
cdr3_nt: TGTGCCAGCAGCTTAGGTGTCACCAACCTTCCTAAGGAGACCCAGTACTTC

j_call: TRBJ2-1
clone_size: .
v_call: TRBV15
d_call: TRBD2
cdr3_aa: CATSRDTSGNEQFF
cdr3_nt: TGTGCCACCAGCAGAGACACTAGCGGTAATGAGCAGTTCTTC

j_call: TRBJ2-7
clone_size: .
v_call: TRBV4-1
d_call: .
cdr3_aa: CASSQGAEQYF
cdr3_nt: TGCGCCAGCAGCCAGGGCGCCGAGCAGTACTTC

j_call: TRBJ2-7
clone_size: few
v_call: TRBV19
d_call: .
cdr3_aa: CASSMGRDPYYEQYF
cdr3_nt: TGTGCCAGTAGTATGGGCAGGGATCCCTACTACGAGCAGTACTTC

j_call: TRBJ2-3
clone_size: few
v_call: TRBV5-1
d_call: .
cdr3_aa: CASSPESTDTQYF
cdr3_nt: TGCGCCAGCAGTCCAGAGAGCACAGATACGCAGTATTTT

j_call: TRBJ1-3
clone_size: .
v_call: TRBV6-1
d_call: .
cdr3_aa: CASSENKAIGNTIYF
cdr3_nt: TGTGCCAGCAGTGAAAACAAGGCCATTGGAAACACCATATATTTT

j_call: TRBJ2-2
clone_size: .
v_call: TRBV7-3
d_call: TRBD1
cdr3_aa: CASSPQGANTGELFF
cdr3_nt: TGTGCCAGCAGCCCACAGGGGGCGAACACCGGGGAGCTGTTTTTT

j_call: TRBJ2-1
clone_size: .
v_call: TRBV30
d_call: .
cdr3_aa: CAWSADMAYNEQFF
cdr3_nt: TGTGCCTGGAGTGCCGACATGGCGTACAATGAGCAGTTCTTC

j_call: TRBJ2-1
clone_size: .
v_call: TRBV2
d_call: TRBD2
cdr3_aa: CASSSGLVNEQFF
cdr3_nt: TGTGCCAGCAGTTCGGGACTAGTAAATGAGCAGTTCTTC

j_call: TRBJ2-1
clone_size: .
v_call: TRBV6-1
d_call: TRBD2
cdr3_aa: CASGREAGREQFF
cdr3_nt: TGTGCCAGCGGGCGGGAGGCCGGTCGTGAGCAGTTCTTC

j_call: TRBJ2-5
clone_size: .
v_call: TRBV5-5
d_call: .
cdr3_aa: CASSLAPSAYQETQYF
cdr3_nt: TGTGCCAGCAGCTTGGCACCTAGCGCGTACCAAGAGACCCAGTACTTC

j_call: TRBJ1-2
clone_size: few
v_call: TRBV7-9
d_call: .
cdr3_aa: CASSLAGNYGYTF
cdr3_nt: TGTGCCAGCAGCTTAGCGGGAAACTATGGCTACACCTTC

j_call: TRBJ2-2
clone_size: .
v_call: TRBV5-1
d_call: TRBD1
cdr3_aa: CASSPGQSYRIGELFF
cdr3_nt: TGCGCCAGCAGCCCGGGACAGAGCTACCGAATAGGGGAGCTGTTTTTT

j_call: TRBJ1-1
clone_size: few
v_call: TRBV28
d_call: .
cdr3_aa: CASSPGKAEAFF
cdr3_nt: TGTGCCAGCAGTCCGGGAAAGGCTGAAGCTTTCTTT

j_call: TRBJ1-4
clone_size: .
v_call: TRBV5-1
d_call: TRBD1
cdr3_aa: CASSSVGQGDNEKLFF
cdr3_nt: TGCGCCAGCAGCTCCGTTGGACAGGGGGATAATGAAAAACTGTTTTTT

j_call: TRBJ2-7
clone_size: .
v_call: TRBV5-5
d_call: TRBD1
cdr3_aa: CASSASRTGPSSYEQYF
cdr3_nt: TGTGCCAGCAGCGCTAGTCGGACAGGCCCTAGCTCCTACGAGCAGTACTTC

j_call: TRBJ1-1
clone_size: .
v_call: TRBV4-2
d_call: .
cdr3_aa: CASSHVRNTEAFF
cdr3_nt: TGTGCCAGCAGCCATGTCCGGAACACTGAAGCTTTCTTT

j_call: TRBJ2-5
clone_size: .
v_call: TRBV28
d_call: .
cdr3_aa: CASSVLQETQYF
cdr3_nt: TGTGCCAGCAGCGTTTTACAAGAGACCCAGTACTTC

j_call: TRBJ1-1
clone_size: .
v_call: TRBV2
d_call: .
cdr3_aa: CASRELGIHTEAFF
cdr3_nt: TGTGCCAGCAGGGAACTAGGGATCCACACTGAAGCTTTCTTT

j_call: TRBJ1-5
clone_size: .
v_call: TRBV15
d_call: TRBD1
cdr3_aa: CATSSDRGGNQPQHF
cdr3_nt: TGTGCCACCAGCAGCGACAGGGGTGGAAATCAGCCCCAGCATTTT

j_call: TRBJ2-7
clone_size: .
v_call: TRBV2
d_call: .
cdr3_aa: CASSETTYEQYF
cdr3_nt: TGTGCCAGCAGTGAAACGACCTACGAGCAGTACTTC

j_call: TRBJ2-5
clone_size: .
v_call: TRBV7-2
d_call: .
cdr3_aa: CASSPPAPRAGLETQYF
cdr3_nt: TGTGCCAGCAGCCCCCCAGCGCCCAGGGCCGGGTTAGAGACCCAGTACTTC

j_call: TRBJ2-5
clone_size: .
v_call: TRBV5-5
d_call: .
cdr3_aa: CASVGDGQETQYF
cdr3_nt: TGTGCCAGCGTGGGGGACGGGCAAGAGACCCAGTACTTC

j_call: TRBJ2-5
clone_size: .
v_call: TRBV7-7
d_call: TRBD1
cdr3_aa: CASSLVQGQETQYF
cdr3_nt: TGTGCTAGCAGCTTAGTACAGGGGCAAGAGACCCAGTACTTC